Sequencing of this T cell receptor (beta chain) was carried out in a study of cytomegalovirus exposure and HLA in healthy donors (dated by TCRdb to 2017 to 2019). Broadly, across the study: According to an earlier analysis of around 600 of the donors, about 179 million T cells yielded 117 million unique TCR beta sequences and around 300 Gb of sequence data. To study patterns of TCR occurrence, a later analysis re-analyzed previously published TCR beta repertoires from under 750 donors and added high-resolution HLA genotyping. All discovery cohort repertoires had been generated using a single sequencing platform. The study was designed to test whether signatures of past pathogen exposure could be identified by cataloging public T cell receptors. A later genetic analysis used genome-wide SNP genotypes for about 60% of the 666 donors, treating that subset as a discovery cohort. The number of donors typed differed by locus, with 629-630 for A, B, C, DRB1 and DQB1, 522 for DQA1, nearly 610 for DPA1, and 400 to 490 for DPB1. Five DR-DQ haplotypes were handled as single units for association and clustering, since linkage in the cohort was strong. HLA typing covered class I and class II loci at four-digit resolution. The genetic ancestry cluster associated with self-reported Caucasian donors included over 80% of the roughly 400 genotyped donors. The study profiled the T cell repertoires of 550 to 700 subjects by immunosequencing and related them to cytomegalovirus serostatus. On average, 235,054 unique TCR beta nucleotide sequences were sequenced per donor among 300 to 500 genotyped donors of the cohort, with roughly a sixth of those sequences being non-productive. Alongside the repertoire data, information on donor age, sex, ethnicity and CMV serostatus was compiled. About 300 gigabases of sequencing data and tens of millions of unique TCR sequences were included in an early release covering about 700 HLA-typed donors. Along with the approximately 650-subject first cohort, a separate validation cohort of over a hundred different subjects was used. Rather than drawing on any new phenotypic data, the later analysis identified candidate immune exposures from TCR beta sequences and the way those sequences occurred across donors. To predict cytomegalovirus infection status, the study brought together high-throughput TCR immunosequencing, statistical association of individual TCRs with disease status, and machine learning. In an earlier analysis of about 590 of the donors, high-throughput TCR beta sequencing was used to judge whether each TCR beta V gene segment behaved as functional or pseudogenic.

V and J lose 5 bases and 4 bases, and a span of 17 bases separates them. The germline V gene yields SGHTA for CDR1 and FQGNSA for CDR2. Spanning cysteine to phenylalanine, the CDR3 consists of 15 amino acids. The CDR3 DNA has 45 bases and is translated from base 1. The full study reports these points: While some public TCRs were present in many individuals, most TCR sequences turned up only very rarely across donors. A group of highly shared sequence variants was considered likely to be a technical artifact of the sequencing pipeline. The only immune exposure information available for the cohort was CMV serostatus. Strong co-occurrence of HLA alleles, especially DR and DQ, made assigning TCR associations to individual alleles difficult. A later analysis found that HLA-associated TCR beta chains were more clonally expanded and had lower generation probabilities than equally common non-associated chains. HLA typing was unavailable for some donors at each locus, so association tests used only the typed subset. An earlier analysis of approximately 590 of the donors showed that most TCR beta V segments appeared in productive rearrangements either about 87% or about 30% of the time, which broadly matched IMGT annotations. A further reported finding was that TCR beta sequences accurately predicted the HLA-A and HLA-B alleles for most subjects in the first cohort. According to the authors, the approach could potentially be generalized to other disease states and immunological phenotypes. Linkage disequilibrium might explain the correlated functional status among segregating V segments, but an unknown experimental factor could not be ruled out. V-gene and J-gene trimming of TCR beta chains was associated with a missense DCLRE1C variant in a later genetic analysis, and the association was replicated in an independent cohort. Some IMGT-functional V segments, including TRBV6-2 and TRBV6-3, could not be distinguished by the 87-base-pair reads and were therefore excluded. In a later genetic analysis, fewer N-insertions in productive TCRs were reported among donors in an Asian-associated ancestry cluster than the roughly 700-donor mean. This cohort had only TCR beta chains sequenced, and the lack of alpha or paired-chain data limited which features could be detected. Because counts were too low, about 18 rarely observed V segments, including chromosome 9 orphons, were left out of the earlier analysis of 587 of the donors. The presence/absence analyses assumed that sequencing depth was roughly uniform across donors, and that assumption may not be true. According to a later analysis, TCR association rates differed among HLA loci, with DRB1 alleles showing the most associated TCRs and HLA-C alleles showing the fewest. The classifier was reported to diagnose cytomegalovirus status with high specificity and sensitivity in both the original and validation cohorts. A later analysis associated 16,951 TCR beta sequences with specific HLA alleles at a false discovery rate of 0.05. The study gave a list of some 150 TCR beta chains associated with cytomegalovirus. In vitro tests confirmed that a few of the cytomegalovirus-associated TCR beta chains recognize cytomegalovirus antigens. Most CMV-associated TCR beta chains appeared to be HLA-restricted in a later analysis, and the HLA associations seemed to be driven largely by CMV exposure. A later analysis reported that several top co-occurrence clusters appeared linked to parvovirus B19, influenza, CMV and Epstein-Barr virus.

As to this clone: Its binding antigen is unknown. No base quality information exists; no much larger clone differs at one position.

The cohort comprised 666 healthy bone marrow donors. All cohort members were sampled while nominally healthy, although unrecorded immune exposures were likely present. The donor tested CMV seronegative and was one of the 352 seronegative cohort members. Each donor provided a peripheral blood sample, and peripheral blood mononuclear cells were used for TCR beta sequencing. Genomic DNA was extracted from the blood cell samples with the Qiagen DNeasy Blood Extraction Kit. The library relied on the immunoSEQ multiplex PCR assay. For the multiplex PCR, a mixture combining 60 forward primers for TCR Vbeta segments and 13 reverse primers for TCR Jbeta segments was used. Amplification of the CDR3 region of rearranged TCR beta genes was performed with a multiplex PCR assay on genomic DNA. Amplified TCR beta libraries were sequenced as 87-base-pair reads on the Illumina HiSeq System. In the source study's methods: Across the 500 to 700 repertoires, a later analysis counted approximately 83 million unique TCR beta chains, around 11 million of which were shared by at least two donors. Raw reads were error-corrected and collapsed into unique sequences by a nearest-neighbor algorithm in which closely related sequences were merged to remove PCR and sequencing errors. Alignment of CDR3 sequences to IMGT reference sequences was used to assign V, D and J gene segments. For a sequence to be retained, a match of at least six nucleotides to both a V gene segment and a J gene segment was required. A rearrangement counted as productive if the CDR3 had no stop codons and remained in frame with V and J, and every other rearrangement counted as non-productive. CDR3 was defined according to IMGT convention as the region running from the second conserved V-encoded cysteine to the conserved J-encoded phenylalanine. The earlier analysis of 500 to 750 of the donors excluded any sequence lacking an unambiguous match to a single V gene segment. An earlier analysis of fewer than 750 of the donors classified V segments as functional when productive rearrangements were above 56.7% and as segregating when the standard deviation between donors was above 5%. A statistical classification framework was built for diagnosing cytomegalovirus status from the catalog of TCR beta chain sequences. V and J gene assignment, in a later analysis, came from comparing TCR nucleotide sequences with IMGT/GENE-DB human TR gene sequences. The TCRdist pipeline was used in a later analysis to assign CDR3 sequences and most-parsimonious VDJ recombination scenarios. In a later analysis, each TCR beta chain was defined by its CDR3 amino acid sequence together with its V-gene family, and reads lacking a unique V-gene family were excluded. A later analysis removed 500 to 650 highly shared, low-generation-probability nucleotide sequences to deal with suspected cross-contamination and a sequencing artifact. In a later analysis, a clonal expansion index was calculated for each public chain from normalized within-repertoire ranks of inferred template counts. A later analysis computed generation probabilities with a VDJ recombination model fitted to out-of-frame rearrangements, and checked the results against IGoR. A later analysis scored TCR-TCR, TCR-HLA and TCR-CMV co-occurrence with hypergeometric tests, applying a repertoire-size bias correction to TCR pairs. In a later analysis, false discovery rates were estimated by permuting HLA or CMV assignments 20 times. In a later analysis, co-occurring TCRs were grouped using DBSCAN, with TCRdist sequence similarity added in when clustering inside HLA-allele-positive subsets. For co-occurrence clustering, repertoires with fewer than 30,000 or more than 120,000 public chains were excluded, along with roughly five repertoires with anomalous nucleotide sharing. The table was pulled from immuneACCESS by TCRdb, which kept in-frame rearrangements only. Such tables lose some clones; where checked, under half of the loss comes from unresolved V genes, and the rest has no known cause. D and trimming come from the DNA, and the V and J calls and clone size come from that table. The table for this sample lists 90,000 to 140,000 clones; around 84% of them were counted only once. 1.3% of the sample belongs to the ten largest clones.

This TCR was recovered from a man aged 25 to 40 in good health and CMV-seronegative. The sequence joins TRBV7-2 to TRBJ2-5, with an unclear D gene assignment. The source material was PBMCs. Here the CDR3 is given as CASSPSHGTGETQYF. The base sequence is TGTGCCAGCAGCCCAAGTCATGGTACCGGAGAGACCCAGTACTTC.